These T cell receptor beta chains were read from a single sample in a study of blood T cell repertoires in COVID-19. Produced via immunoSEQ multiplex PCR; TCRdb's table is partial and in-frame only. The profile shows about 69,000 clones, roughly 80% of them singletons. Input material: peripheral blood. The receptors were gathered from a woman older than 75 with acute or convalescent COVID-19. CDR3s leave out the opening cysteine and the closing phenylalanine or tryptophan. Some rows mark clone size as missing; the rest say once, few, many or name a class of expanded clone.

v_gene	j_gene	abundance	CDR3aa
TRBV2	TRBJ2-5	-	ASRAQETQY
TRBV5-1	TRBJ2-3	-	ASNRGYTDTQY
TRBV11-2	TRBJ1-4	once	ASTSVVGSTEKLF
TRBV5-6	TRBJ2-3	-	ASSSGYPGQGADTDTQY
TRBV2	TRBJ1-5	-	ASSERDSYQPQH
TRBV2	TRBJ1-3	-	ASRRTGEAGNTIY
TRBV12-3/TRBV12-4	TRBJ2-3	-	ASSRLFGDTQY
TRBV5-1	TRBJ2-5	-	ASSLEGLAEETQY
TRBV11-3	TRBJ1-5	once	ASSLPGTVYSNQPQH
TRBV19	TRBJ2-1	-	ASSSRQGRDEQF
TRBV7-3	TRBJ1-1	-	ASSASRVANTEAF
TRBV10-3	TRBJ2-7	once	AISESTPRVMYYEQY
TRBV6-1	TRBJ1-4	-	ASSDLDRGGEKLF
TRBV23-1	TRBJ1-6	-	ASSQSPWGGRNYNSPLH
TRBV5-1	TRBJ1-2	-	ASSLARGADGYT
TRBV10-3	TRBJ2-3	-	ATGGLAGSTDTQY
TRBV7-8	TRBJ2-7	once	ASSLGKGSHHEQY
TRBV6-5	TRBJ2-5	-	ASIPDRGRGETQY
TRBV4-2	TRBJ1-6	-	ASSQDGQGGSPLH
TRBV7-2	TRBJ2-1	few	ASSLTSGGAYNEQF
TRBV5-1	TRBJ1-1	-	ASSLQGGVDTEAF
TRBV5-1	TRBJ2-2	-	ASSRGTSGATGELF
TRBV6-1	TRBJ1-5	-	ASSELKQGNQPQH
TRBV6-5	TRBJ2-7	once	ASSYRGAQYEQY
TRBV6-6	TRBJ1-1	-	ASSSIGGNTEAF
TRBV6-2/TRBV6-3	TRBJ2-1	-	ASSYGAARNEQF
TRBV7-8	TRBJ2-1	-	ASSLAGWALYNEQF
TRBV3-1/TRBV3-2	TRBJ2-3	-	ASSPRRGGGVADTQY
TRBV19	TRBJ1-5	-	ASSPRGDRTPRQPQH
TRBV20-1	TRBJ2-7	-	SASVWDELAGAGEQY
TRBV21-1	TRBJ1-3	once	ASSPQAGTGGLTTSGNTIY
TRBV19	TRBJ2-5	-	ASSPKRGQETQY
TRBV21-1	TRBJ1-5	-	ASSKVQGPYQPQH
TRBV10-3	TRBJ2-7	-	AISESGGLAGGHEQY
TRBV11-1	TRBJ1-1	-	ASSLSGQGWTEAF
TRBV3-1/TRBV3-2	TRBJ2-7	-	ASSPLAGLSSYEQY
TRBV5-1	TRBJ2-3	-	ASSLSLAGGTDTQY